These 29 T cell receptor beta chains were sequenced from one sample in a study of cytomegalovirus exposure and HLA in healthy donors (dated by TCRdb to between 2016 and 2019). Libraries were made using the immunoSEQ multiplex PCR assay. What TCRdb holds here is the immuneACCESS table cut down to in-frame rearrangements. Part of the clones is not present; checked against another copy, under half of the missing clones reflect an unresolved V gene, and the others are unexplained. The sample table shows fewer than 200,000 clones, and about 90% are seen once. The ten top clones hold over 2.5% of the sample. What was sequenced was PBMCs. These TCRs come from a woman aged 18 to 35 in good health and CMV-seropositive.

This chain joins TRBV6-1 and TRBJ1-6; D is possibly TRBD1 (5 bases). The ends were cut back, 6 bases at V and 11 bases at J, with 20 bases in the middle. The CDR3 totals 15 residues. Germline values: CDR1 MNHNS, CDR2 SASEGT. The CDR3: CASRKPGTPGPPLHF. DNA for the CDR3: TGTGCCAGCAGAAAACCCGGGACTCCGGGGCCACCCCTCCACTTT.

The V gene is TRBV30, the J gene TRBJ2-7; 7 bases map to TRBD1. V gave up 7 bases and J gave up 3 bases; unmatched junction bases: 9. This CDR3 spans 13 amino acids. CDR1 is GTSNPN and CDR2 is SVGIG in the germline V gene (reference sequence). The CDR3: CASNRGTLYEQYF. The CDR3 DNA follows: TGTGCCTCTAACAGGGGCACCCTCTACGAGCAGTACTTC.

The table lists this clone with a count of one. The chain links TRBV2 to TRBJ1-5; 7 bases fit TRBD1. V lost 7 bases, J lost 7 bases, and 10 bases stayed unmatched. CDR1 SNHLY and CDR2 FYNNEI come from the germline V gene. CDR3 size: 14 residues. This CDR3 reads CASTEQGLDQPQHF. CDR3 in DNA: TGTGCCAGCACAGAACAGGGGCTCGACCAGCCCCAGCATTTT.

The chain has TRBV5-1 and TRBJ2-1, with 9 bases identical to TRBD2. Germline values: CDR1 SGHRS, CDR2 YFSETQ. V was clipped by 1 base and J by 6 bases; unmatched bases: 8. The CDR3 has 16 amino acids. CDR3 DNA sequence: TGCGCCAGCAGCTTGACCCTTAGCGGGGGTGGCAATGAGCAGTTCTTC. It yields the protein CASSLTLSGGGNEQFF.

This sequence joins TRBV19 and TRBJ2-2; D perhaps matches TRBD1 (6 bases). Germline assignment: CDR1 LNHDA and CDR2 SQIVND (reference sequence). Trimming pared 4 bases from V and 3 bases from J, leaving 12 bases between. The CDR3 loop spans 15 amino acids. The CDR3 reads CASSTQGPDTGELFF. CDR3 DNA: TGTGCCAGTAGTACTCAGGGGCCGGACACCGGGGAGCTGTTTTTT.

This chain uses TRBV27 with TRBJ2-7, with 8 bases lining up with TRBD1. Germline assignment: CDR1 MNHEY and CDR2 SMNVEV (reference sequence). Trimming cost V 5 bases and J 5 bases; bases outside gene matches: 11. This CDR3 has 15 amino acids. The CDR3: CASSPSGTGPHEQYF. The CDR3, as DNA: TGTGCCAGCAGTCCATCCGGGACAGGTCCCCACGAGCAGTACTTC.

V usage is TRBV7-9 and J usage is TRBJ2-7, with TRBD1 identical over 7 bases. The CDR3 has 12 amino acids. CDR1 and CDR2 (germline): SEHNR, FQNEAQ (reference sequence). J was trimmed by 8 bases and V by 1 base; bases with no gene match: 2. CDR3 in amino acids: CASSLGQGKQYF. The CDR3 DNA is TGTGCCAGCAGCTTAGGACAGGGAAAGCAGTACTTC. The variable domain in full, completed from reference TRBV7-9 and TRBJ2-7, reads DTGVSQNPRHKITKRGQNVTFRCDPISEHNRLYWYRQTLGQGPEFLTYFQNEAQLEKSRLLSDRFSAERPKGSFSTLEIQRTEQGDSAMYLCASSLGQGKQYFGPGTRLTVT.

The chain has TRBV28 and TRBJ2-7; perhaps TRBD2 as D (5 bases). The V and J ends lost 2 bases and 4 bases respectively, with 18 bases between them. This CDR3 has 16 residues. Looked up from germline, CDR1 is MDHEN and CDR2 is SYDVKM. The CDR3 DNA sequence: TGTGCCAGCAGTTTACCCCCCCAGCGGCGGCGTTACGAGCAGTACTTC. It codes for CASSLPPQRRRYEQYF.

The V gene is TRBV4-3, the J gene TRBJ1-3, with 9 bases aligning to TRBD1. After removal of 0 bases from V and 4 bases from J, the junction contained 1 base not matched to a gene. The CDR3 length is 15 residues. Germline V gene data show CDR1 as LGHNA and CDR2 as YSLEER. The CDR3 nucleotides are TGCGCCAGCAGCCAAGAGGGACAGGGCGGAAACACCATATATTTT. This codes for CASSQEGQGGNTIYF.

This sequence joins TRBV14 and TRBJ2-1; possibly TRBD2 for D (5 bases). The CDR3 spans 14 residues. Per germline, CDR1 SGHDN and CDR2 FVKESK. V was trimmed by 1 base and J by 9 bases, leaving 13 bases between them. The CDR3 region is CASSQALGGFEQFF. CDR3 sequence (DNA): TGTGCCAGCAGCCAAGCGCTCGGAGGATTTGAGCAGTTCTTC.

The gene calls are TRBV9 and TRBJ1-6, with D unresolved. Trimming stripped 3 bases from V and 10 bases from J, with 11 bases between. CDR1 and CDR2 (germline): SGDLS, YYNGEE. The CDR3 contains 13 residues. The CDR3 reads CASSARPGSPLHF. In DNA, the CDR3 is TGTGCCAGCAGCGCCCGACCGGGGTCACCCCTCCACTTT.

This chain joins TRBV5-1 and TRBJ2-7, with D perhaps matching TRBD2 (6 bases). Per the germline V gene, CDR1 is SGHRS and CDR2 is YFSETQ. The CDR3 totals 15 residues. Trimming took off 2 bases at V and 3 bases at J, with 15 bases between the two ends. In nucleotides, the CDR3 is TGCGCCAGCAGCTTTGTAGCGGAGAAGGGCTACGAGCAGTACTTC. Residues: CASSFVAEKGYEQYF.

V is TRBV6-5 and J is TRBJ1-1; D perhaps matches TRBD1 (5 bases). Germline loops: CDR1 MNHEY, CDR2 SVGAGI. This CDR3 comprises 14 residues. V shed 6 bases and J shed 5 bases, with 16 bases lying between them. The CDR3 DNA is TGTGCCAGCAGCACAGGTTTTAGGAGAACTGAAGCTTTCTTT. This codes for CASSTGFRRTEAFF.

The V and J genes are TRBV5-3 and TRBJ2-7, with 11 bases aligning to TRBD2. TRBV5-3 falls under the ORF class, with uncertain function. The junction had 11 bases not matched to a gene; V was cut back by 8 bases and J by 1 base. This CDR3 spans 16 amino acids. CDR3 bases: TGTGCCAGGGCTACAGGGGCTAGCGGGAGGTCCTACGAGCAGTACTTC. The encoded protein is CARATGASGRSYEQYF.

This clone was observed a few times. The rearrangement links TRBV6-6 to TRBJ1-5; a possible D gene is TRBD1 (5 bases). The CDR3 contains 14 residues. Germline V CDR1 and CDR2: MNHNY, SVGAGI (reference sequence). V was clipped by 2 bases and J by 2 bases, with 7 bases between them. CDR3 sequence: CASSYRGGNQPQHF. The CDR3 DNA follows: TGTGCCAGCAGTTACAGGGGTGGCAATCAGCCCCAGCATTTT.

This chain uses TRBV7-6 with TRBJ2-1, with 12 positions matching TRBD2. Germline CDR1 and CDR2: SGHVS and FNYEAQ. Losses at the gene ends were 5 bases for V and 3 bases for J; bases not matched to a gene: 5. The CDR3 is 16 amino acids. CDR3 loop: CASSPSGGVRYNEQFF. The CDR3 DNA reads TGTGCCAGCAGCCCTAGCGGGGGGGTACGCTACAATGAGCAGTTCTTC.

As regards this clone: Other DNA sequences within the sample encode an identical CDR3. This chain links TRBV7-9 with TRBJ1-3; 7 bases align to TRBD1. J was trimmed by 3 bases and V by 5 bases; bases with no gene match: 4. This CDR3 has 14 residues. Germline V gene data show CDR1 as SEHNR and CDR2 as FQNEAQ (reference sequence). The CDR3 protein is CASSRQGSGNTIYF. The CDR3 DNA follows: TGTGCCAGCAGCCGACAGGGAAGTGGAAACACCATATATTTT.

This chain connects TRBV5-4 to TRBJ2-5; D perhaps matches TRBD1 (6 bases). V lost 3 bases and J 5 bases, leaving 11 bases between the germline ends. In germline, CDR1 is SGHNT, CDR2 YYREEE (reference sequence). CDR3 length: 13 residues. The CDR3 protein is CASSSQGGETQYF. The CDR3, as DNA: TGTGCCAGCAGCTCACAGGGCGGGGAGACCCAGTACTTC.

The rearrangement links TRBV19 to TRBJ1-5; 7 bases line up with TRBD1. Germline values: CDR1 LNHDA, CDR2 SQIVND (reference sequence). Trimming cost V 6 bases and J 2 bases; bases outside gene matches: 7. This CDR3 is 15 amino acids long. The CDR3 nucleotides read TGTGCCAGTAGCTTGACAGGGATCGGCAATCAGCCCCAGCATTTT. Its protein is CASSLTGIGNQPQHF.

This chain links TRBV11-2 with TRBJ2-7; the match to TRBD2 covers 9 bases. After removal of 6 bases from V and 7 bases from J, the junction contained 10 bases not matched to a gene. The CDR3 length is 14 residues. Germline V gene data show CDR1 as SGHAT and CDR2 as FQNNGV. CDR3 protein: CASSAGTSKLEQYF. Here the CDR3 DNA reads TGTGCCAGCAGTGCCGGGACTAGCAAATTGGAGCAGTACTTC.

The CDR3 DNA is TGCGCCAGCAGCCCGGGGGGGGGCGCAGATACGCAGTATTTT. Protein sequence: CASSPGGGADTQYF. The V and J genes are TRBV5-1 and TRBJ2-3; 8 bases map to TRBD2. The length of the CDR3 is 14 residues. The V and J ends lost 4 bases and 4 bases, in that order; junction bases with no gene match: 5. Germline lookup yields CDR1 SGHRS and CDR2 YFSETQ.

J is TRBJ2-1 and V is TRBV7-9; 10 nucleotides agree with TRBD2. Germline trimming cut 3 bases from V and 7 bases from J; bases unmatched to any gene: 18. The V gene's germline CDR1 is SEHNR and CDR2 FQNEAQ (reference sequence). The CDR3 spans 19 residues. The CDR3 sequence is CASSFGSFLSSGSLNEQFF. The CDR3 bases are TGTGCCAGCAGCTTCGGATCGTTCCTATCTAGCGGGAGTCTAAATGAGCAGTTCTTC. Full variable domain (rest looked up from reference TRBV7-9 and TRBJ2-1): DTGVSQNPRHKITKRGQNVTFRCDPISEHNRLYWYRQTLGQGPEFLTYFQNEAQLEKSRLLSDRFSAERPKGSFSTLEIQRTEQGDSAMYLCASSFGSFLSSGSLNEQFFGPGTRLTVL.

This clone was observed once. This chain connects TRBV14 to TRBJ1-2, with 7 bases matching TRBD1. The CDR3 runs 14 residues. Trimming cost V 1 base and J 8 bases; bases outside gene matches: 7. Per the germline V gene, CDR1 is SGHDN and CDR2 is FVKESK. This CDR3 is CASSQGGQTTGYTF. The CDR3 DNA reads TGTGCCAGCAGCCAAGGGGGACAGACGACCGGCTACACCTTC. Full variable domain (missing parts from reference TRBV14 and TRBJ1-2): EAGVTQFPSHSVIEKGQTVTLRCDPISGHDNLYWYRRVMGKEIKFLLHFVKESKQDESGMPNNRFLAERTGGTYSTLKVQPAELEDSGVYFCASSQGGQTTGYTFGSGTRLTVV.

The chain couples TRBV7-2 to TRBJ1-1; tentative D call: TRBD1 (5 bases). This CDR3 region has 14 residues. V was clipped by 5 bases and J by 0 bases, with 10 bases between them. The germline V gene has CDR1 SGHTA and CDR2 FQGNSA. The CDR3 spells CASSVRGLNTEAFF. DNA for the CDR3: TGTGCCAGCAGCGTTAGGGGCTTGAACACTGAAGCTTTCTTT.

The J gene is TRBJ2-1, the V gene TRBV5-4; 10 bases agree with TRBD2. Trimming cost V 0 bases and J 4 bases; bases outside gene matches: 7. Germline assignment: CDR1 SGHNT and CDR2 YYREEE (reference sequence). The CDR3 is 17 amino acids. The DNA of the CDR3 is TGTGCCAGCAGCTTGGGGGCGACTAGCGGGTTGTACAATGAGCAGTTCTTC. Amino acid sequence: CASSLGATSGLYNEQFF.

This sequence joins TRBV5-5 and TRBJ1-1, with a possible D match to TRBD1 (5 bases). Between the trimmed V and J ends, which lost 0 bases and 5 bases, there was a span of 14 bases. The CDR3 covers 15 residues. Germline assignment: CDR1 SGHKS and CDR2 YYEKEE (reference sequence). CDR3 DNA sequence: TGTGCCAGCAGCTTGGTGGGCAGACGGGGGACTGAAGCTTTCTTT. Translated: CASSLVGRRGTEAFF.

This chain joins TRBV6-5 and TRBJ2-6; D is undetermined. Germline lookup yields CDR1 MNHEY and CDR2 SVGAGI. The CDR3 is made up of 15 amino acids. Trimming left V 5 bases short and J 0 bases short, with 8 bases between. Written as DNA, the CDR3 is TGTGCCAGCAGTCACCGGGTCTCTGGGGCCAACGTCCTGACTTTC. Its translation is CASSHRVSGANVLTF.

The genes are TRBV7-2 and TRBJ1-4; 7 bases match TRBD1. Trimming removed 1 base from V and 5 bases from J; junction bases left unmatched: 1. The CDR3 is made up of 14 amino acids. Looked up from germline, CDR1 is SGHTA and CDR2 is FQGNSA. Here the CDR3 reads CASSLVQGNEKLFF. Written as DNA, the CDR3 is TGTGCCAGCAGCTTAGTACAGGGGAATGAAAAACTGTTTTTT.

This sequence joins TRBV27 and TRBJ2-7, with 8 bases that match TRBD1. This CDR3 is 15 amino acids long. V gave up 0 bases and J gave up 5 bases; unmatched junction bases: 6. CDR1 and CDR2 (germline): MNHEY, SMNVEV (reference sequence). CDR3 DNA sequence: TGTGCCAGCAGTTTATCTCGGACAGGGTCGAACGAGCAGTACTTC. Protein product: CASSLSRTGSNEQYF.